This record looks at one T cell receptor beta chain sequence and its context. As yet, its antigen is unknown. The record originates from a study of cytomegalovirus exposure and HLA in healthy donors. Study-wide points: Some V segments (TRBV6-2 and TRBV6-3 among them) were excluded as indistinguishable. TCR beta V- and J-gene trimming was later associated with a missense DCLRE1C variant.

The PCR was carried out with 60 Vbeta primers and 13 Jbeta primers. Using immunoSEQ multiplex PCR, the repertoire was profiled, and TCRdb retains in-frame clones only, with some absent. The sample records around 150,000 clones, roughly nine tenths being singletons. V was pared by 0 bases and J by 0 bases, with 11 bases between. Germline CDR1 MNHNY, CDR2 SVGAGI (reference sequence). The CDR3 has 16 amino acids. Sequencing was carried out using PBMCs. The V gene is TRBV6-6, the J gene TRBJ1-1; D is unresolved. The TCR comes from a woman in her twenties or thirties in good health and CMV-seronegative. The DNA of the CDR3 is TGTGCCAGCAGTTACTCGAAAGTCACTTTGAACACTGAAGCTTTCTTT. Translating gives CASSYSKVTLNTEAFF.